The T cell receptor beta chain under discussion was sequenced for a study of blood T cell repertoires in COVID-19. Sequencing used immunoSEQ multiplex PCR; TCRdb keeps in-frame clones, though not all of them. The data show 95,000 to 110,000 clones, about 80% seen once. This receptor was taken from a man in his 60s with acute or convalescent COVID-19. Sequencing used peripheral blood.

The CDR3 DNA follows: TGTGCCAGCCTTAACAGGGGTCATGAGCAGTTCTTC. This codes for CASLNRGHEQFF. This chain uses TRBV25-1 with TRBJ2-1; 7 nucleotides agree with TRBD1. The CDR3 sequence is 12 residues long. CDR1 is MGHDK and CDR2 is SYGVNS in the germline V gene. V was pared by 8 bases and J by 8 bases, with 6 bases of the junction left unmatched.